Shown below are 15 T cell receptor beta chains from a single sample sequenced in a study of read filtering for tumor transcriptome and immune sequencing. From roughly 400 ng of RNA, a library with molecular barcoded alpha/delta and beta/gamma adaptors was made. TCRdb reprocessed the reads via MiXCR and lists one record per CDR3 protein. In the table there are about 47,000 distinct CDR3 sequences, 10% to 15% of which are singletons. Source material: a population of CD138-negative cells sorted from bone marrow. The origin of the receptors is a donor aged 40 or older with multiple myeloma.

This clonotype was counted ten times or more. The V and J genes are TRBV6-2 or TRBV6-3 and TRBJ2-1; 11 nucleotides align to TRBD2. CDR1 and CDR2 from the germline V gene are MNHEY and SVGEGT. The CDR3 spans 16 residues. The V and J ends lost 2 bases and 5 bases, in that order; junction bases with no gene match: 5. CDR3 protein: CASSYGTSGFHNEQFF. DNA for the CDR3: TGTGCCAGCAGTTACGGGACTAGCGGATTTCACAATGAGCAGTTCTTC.

This clonotype was counted many times. V is TRBV6-2 or TRBV6-3 and J is TRBJ1-5; 7 bases align to TRBD1. This CDR3 is built from 15 residues. V shed 6 bases, J shed 4 bases, and the junction held 9 bases outside the gene matches. Per germline, CDR1 MNHEY and CDR2 SVGEGT. DNA of the CDR3: TGTGCCAGCAGAGACCAGGGGACAGCTAATCAGCCCCAGCATTTT. It yields the protein CASRDQGTANQPQHF.

This clonotype was counted many times. The gene calls are TRBV23-1 and TRBJ2-1, with D perhaps matching TRBD1 (5 bases). TRBV23-1 is designated an ORF whose function remains uncertain. This CDR3 has 14 amino acids. The V end lost 3 bases, the J end lost 5 bases, and 11 bases lay between the germline ends. The CDR3 DNA sequence: TGCGCCAGCAGTCATTACAGGAGTCACAATGAGCAGTTCTTC. It codes for CASSHYRSHNEQFF.

The sample holds many counts of this clonotype. The chain is built from TRBV28 and TRBJ2-3; 7 positions agree with TRBD2. Germline loops: CDR1 MDHEN, CDR2 SYDVKM. V lost 4 bases to trimming and J lost 3 bases; unmatched junction nucleotides: 4. This CDR3 spans 14 amino acids. CDR3 sequence reads: CASSSWTRTDTQYF. Written as DNA, the CDR3 is TGTGCCAGCAGTTCGTGGACTAGGACAGATACGCAGTATTTT.

This clonotype was seen repeatedly, ten times or more. The rearrangement links TRBV19 to TRBJ1-1, with D hard to call. CDR1 LNHDA and CDR2 SQIVND come from the germline V gene (reference sequence). The V and J ends lost 0 bases and 2 bases respectively, with 4 bases between them. CDR3 length: 13 amino acids. The CDR3 DNA sequence: TGTGCCAGTAGTATAGACCTTAACACTGAAGCTTTCTTT. It is translated as CASSIDLNTEAFF.

This clonotype was detected ten times or more. The chain links TRBV30 to TRBJ2-1, with 8 bases matching TRBD1. The CDR3 length is 14 residues. V lost 2 bases and J lost 5; bases outside the gene matches: 5. Germline V gene lookup returns CDR1 GTSNPN and CDR2 SVGIG (reference sequence). CDR3 protein: CAWSPDREDNEQFF. The DNA of the CDR3 is TGTGCCTGGAGTCCGGACAGGGAAGACAATGAGCAGTTCTTC. The full variable domain, in which reference TRBV30 and TRBJ2-1 provide the parts outside the CDR3, is SQTIHQWPATLVQPVGSPLSLECTVEGTSNPNLYWYRQAAGRGLQLLFYSVGIGQISSEVPQNLSASRPQDRQFILSSKKLLLSDSGFYLCAWSPDREDNEQFFGPGTRLTVL.

Remarks on this clonotype: Being one base from a much bigger clone, this may be a read error. The chain is built from TRBV30 and TRBJ1-5; 7 bases map to TRBD1. The CDR3 is made up of 13 amino acids. The germline CDR1 and CDR2 sequences are GTSNPN and SVGIG (reference sequence). V was clipped by 5 bases and J by 6 bases; unmatched bases: 7. The CDR3 reads CAWRQGYTQPQHF. The DNA for the CDR3 is TGTGCCTGGCGACAGGGATACACTCAGCCCCAGCATTTT.

Ten or more counts support this clonotype. The chain couples TRBV30 to TRBJ1-5; D gene unclear. Trimming stripped 0 bases from V and 5 bases from J, with 8 bases between. Germline CDR1 and CDR2: GTSNPN and SVGIG (reference sequence). The CDR3 spans 13 residues. Here the CDR3 DNA reads TGTGCCTGGAGTGTACGTGGGGATCAGCCCCAGCATTTT. Residues: CAWSVRGDQPQHF.

This clonotype showed up many times. J is TRBJ1-5 and V is TRBV20-1; D may be TRBD1 (5 bases). The germline V gene encodes CDR1 DFQATT and CDR2 SNEGSKA (reference sequence). The V end lost 4 bases, the J end lost 1 base, and 11 bases lay between the germline ends. This CDR3 contains 14 residues. The chain's CDR3 is CSAIRGGSNQPQHF. CDR3 in DNA: TGCAGTGCTATAAGGGGTGGGAGCAATCAGCCCCAGCATTTT.

Details on this clonotype: This probably arose from a read error, given a far larger clone one base away. CDR3 amino acids: CASSAWDTEVFF. The CDR3, as DNA: TGTGCCAGCAGTGCTTGGGACACTGAAGTTTTCTTT. The rearrangement links TRBV6-6 to TRBJ1-6, with a tentative D call TRBD1 (6 bases). The CDR3 consists of 12 residues. The germline V gene encodes CDR1 MNHNY and CDR2 SVGAGI (reference sequence).

This clonotype appeared many times. The chain uses TRBV30 and TRBJ2-7, with D unresolved. There are 14 residues in the CDR3. V was trimmed by 0 bases and J by 2 bases, leaving 11 bases between them. The germline V gene has CDR1 GTSNPN and CDR2 SVGIG (reference sequence). Here the CDR3 DNA reads TGTGCCTGGAGTGTACACGCAGGAGCCTACGAGCAGTACTTC. Its protein is CAWSVHAGAYEQYF.

This clonotype was found many times. The rearrangement uses TRBV3-1 and TRBJ2-2; 11 positions match TRBD2. This CDR3 has 16 amino acids. Trimming took 8 bases from V and 0 from J; bases not matched to a gene: 5. CDR1 is LGHDT and CDR2 is YNNKEL in the germline V gene (reference sequence). The CDR3 nucleotides read TGTGCCAGCGGTAGCGGGAGGGGCGCGAACACCGGGGAGCTGTTTTTT. Its protein product is CASGSGRGANTGELFF.

The table lists this clonotype with many counts. The rearrangement uses TRBV11-2 and TRBJ2-1; D remains ambiguous. The CDR3 covers 12 residues. Trimming took off 5 bases at V and 2 bases at J, with 4 bases between the two ends. The V gene's germline CDR1 is SGHAT and CDR2 FQNNGV. CDR3 sequence: CASSPPYNEQFF. DNA for the CDR3: TGTGCCAGCAGCCCACCCTACAATGAGCAGTTCTTC.

The table lists this clonotype with many counts. The chain has TRBV20-1 and TRBJ2-4, with D possibly TRBD2 on 6 matching bases. Germline V gene lookup returns CDR1 DFQATT and CDR2 SNEGSKA (reference sequence). The CDR3 has 14 residues. Trimming took off 5 bases at V and 0 bases at J, with 11 bases between the two ends. CDR3: CSAPGTLAKNIQYF. In DNA, the CDR3 is TGCAGTGCTCCCGGGACTTTAGCCAAAAACATTCAGTACTTC.

Many counts were recorded for this clonotype. The chain recombines TRBV5-6 with TRBJ2-1, with D perhaps matching TRBD1 (6 bases). The CDR3 runs to 16 residues. V dropped 4 bases and J dropped 0 bases, with 14 bases sitting between them. Germline V gene data show CDR1 as SGHDT and CDR2 as YYEEEE. The CDR3 DNA follows: TGTGCCAGCAGCGCTCGGGACAAACTCTCCTACAATGAGCAGTTCTTC. Translation: CASSARDKLSYNEQFF.